These T cell receptor beta chains were read from a single sample in a study of blood T cell repertoires in COVID-19. Assay: immunoSEQ multiplex PCR; the TCRdb copy retains only in-frame clones and omits some. Among 150,000 to 200,000 clones, over 80% were seen once, and the ten largest hold over 10%. The source material was PBMCs or T cells enriched from blood (not recorded which). The receptors were sampled from an older woman who had recovered from COVID-19. Each CDR3 is given with its conserved first and last residue. The order of the fields is D gene, clone size, V gene, J gene, CDR3 protein, CDR3 DNA. The D gene is left open where the match is weak. Clone size appears in some rows only: once, few, many, or a class for an expanded clone.

D gene: TRBD1
clone size: -
V gene: TRBV11-2
J gene: TRBJ1-2
CDR3 protein: CASSLVGTGGAGYTF
CDR3 DNA: TGTGCCAGCAGCTTAGTGGGGACAGGGGGTGCTGGCTACACCTTC

D gene: -
clone size: -
V gene: TRBV10-2
J gene: TRBJ1-6
CDR3 protein: CASSERVQGVVRDSPLHF
CDR3 DNA: TGCGCCAGCAGTGAGCGAGTACAGGGAGTCGTTCGGGATTCACCCCTCCACTTT

D gene: -
clone size: -
V gene: TRBV27
J gene: TRBJ2-1
CDR3 protein: CASSLLGRTVNEQFF
CDR3 DNA: TGTGCCAGCAGTTTACTAGGAAGGACAGTTAATGAGCAGTTCTTC

D gene: -
clone size: few
V gene: TRBV6-1
J gene: TRBJ1-2
CDR3 protein: CASSEDQGRGYGYTF
CDR3 DNA: TGTGCCAGCAGTGAGGATCAGGGGAGGGGTTATGGCTACACCTTC

D gene: -
clone size: few
V gene: TRBV10-3
J gene: TRBJ1-1
CDR3 protein: CAISDLRNTEAFF
CDR3 DNA: TGTGCCATCAGTGATTTGCGGAACACTGAAGCTTTCTTT

D gene: -
clone size: few
V gene: TRBV2
J gene: TRBJ2-1
CDR3 protein: CASSYYNEQFF
CDR3 DNA: TGTGCCAGCAGTTACTACAATGAGCAGTTCTTC

D gene: TRBD2
clone size: -
V gene: TRBV25-1
J gene: TRBJ2-7
CDR3 protein: CASRTSGSYEQYF
CDR3 DNA: TGTGCCAGCCGGACTAGCGGGAGCTACGAGCAGTACTTC

D gene: TRBD1
clone size: -
V gene: TRBV28
J gene: TRBJ2-7
CDR3 protein: CASSFGQGYEQYF
CDR3 DNA: TGTGCCAGCAGTTTTGGACAGGGCTACGAGCAGTACTTC

D gene: TRBD1
clone size: -
V gene: TRBV7-2
J gene: TRBJ2-7
CDR3 protein: CASSLEPGGRYEQYF
CDR3 DNA: TGTGCCAGCAGCTTAGAGCCAGGGGGCAGGTACGAGCAGTACTTC

D gene: -
clone size: -
V gene: TRBV12-3/TRBV12-4
J gene: TRBJ1-2
CDR3 protein: CASSFPGSGYTF
CDR3 DNA: TGTGCCAGCAGTTTCCCCGGTAGTGGCTACACCTTC

D gene: -
clone size: -
V gene: TRBV5-4
J gene: TRBJ2-5
CDR3 protein: CASSLDSGVLGETQYF
CDR3 DNA: TGTGCCAGCAGCTTAGACAGTGGGGTCCTAGGAGAGACCCAGTACTTC

D gene: TRBD1
clone size: -
V gene: TRBV5-3
J gene: TRBJ2-2
CDR3 protein: CARSWPGQGLTGELFF
CDR3 DNA: TGTGCCAGAAGCTGGCCGGGACAGGGTCTTACCGGGGAGCTGTTTTTT

D gene: -
clone size: few
V gene: TRBV5-4
J gene: TRBJ2-7
CDR3 protein: CASSVGGEYEQYF
CDR3 DNA: TGTGCCAGCAGCGTCGGAGGGGAGTACGAGCAGTACTTC

D gene: -
clone size: -
V gene: TRBV5-4
J gene: TRBJ1-2
CDR3 protein: CASSPNAYGYTF
CDR3 DNA: TGTGCCAGCAGCCCGAATGCGTATGGCTACACCTTC

D gene: -
clone size: -
V gene: TRBV5-4
J gene: TRBJ2-6
CDR3 protein: CASSLTAGGAGANVLTF
CDR3 DNA: TGTGCCAGCAGCTTAACAGCCGGAGGGGCCGGGGCCAACGTCCTGACTTTC

D gene: TRBD1
clone size: -
V gene: TRBV5-1
J gene: TRBJ1-1
CDR3 protein: CASSLTGGAGTEAFF
CDR3 DNA: TGCGCCAGCAGCCTGACAGGGGGCGCGGGGACTGAAGCTTTCTTT

D gene: TRBD1
clone size: -
V gene: TRBV3-1/TRBV3-2
J gene: TRBJ2-7
CDR3 protein: CASSQGIIQGAYEQYF
CDR3 DNA: TGTGCCAGCAGCCAAGGTATAATACAGGGGGCCTACGAGCAGTACTTC

D gene: TRBD2
clone size: few
V gene: TRBV5-1
J gene: TRBJ2-7
CDR3 protein: CASSTGGGTYEQYF
CDR3 DNA: TGCGCCAGCAGTACAGGCGGGGGGACGTACGAGCAGTACTTC

D gene: TRBD1
clone size: -
V gene: TRBV19
J gene: TRBJ1-5
CDR3 protein: CASSIGRDRVNQPQHF
CDR3 DNA: TGTGCCAGTAGTATAGGCCGGGACAGAGTTAATCAGCCCCAGCATTTT

D gene: TRBD1
clone size: -
V gene: TRBV29-1
J gene: TRBJ1-4
CDR3 protein: CSVGIRTGGDEKLFF
CDR3 DNA: TGCAGCGTAGGAATCCGGACAGGGGGGGACGAAAAACTGTTTTTT

D gene: -
clone size: -
V gene: TRBV7-8
J gene: TRBJ1-1
CDR3 protein: CASSLQGPMNTEAFF
CDR3 DNA: TGTGCCAGCAGCTTACAGGGGCCGATGAACACTGAAGCTTTCTTT

D gene: TRBD1
clone size: -
V gene: TRBV9
J gene: TRBJ1-2
CDR3 protein: CASSAQSTGGRGYTF
CDR3 DNA: TGTGCCAGCAGCGCCCAATCGACAGGGGGTAGAGGCTACACCTTC

D gene: -
clone size: -
V gene: TRBV18
J gene: TRBJ2-7
CDR3 protein: CASSQVGGINSYEQYF
CDR3 DNA: TGTGCCAGCTCACAAGTTGGAGGGATCAACTCCTACGAGCAGTACTTC

D gene: -
clone size: few
V gene: TRBV11-2
J gene: TRBJ2-7
CDR3 protein: CASSLDSRRGEQYF
CDR3 DNA: TGTGCCAGCAGCTTAGATTCGCGGAGAGGAGAGCAGTACTTC

D gene: TRBD2
clone size: -
V gene: TRBV19
J gene: TRBJ2-7
CDR3 protein: CASSPGGPYEQYF
CDR3 DNA: TGTGCCAGTAGTCCGGGGGGGCCCTACGAGCAGTACTTC

D gene: TRBD2
clone size: -
V gene: TRBV2
J gene: TRBJ2-3
CDR3 protein: CASSDAGGPDTQYF
CDR3 DNA: TGTGCCAGCAGTGACGCGGGGGGGCCGGATACGCAGTATTTT

D gene: -
clone size: -
V gene: TRBV6-1
J gene: TRBJ2-1
CDR3 protein: CASSELVAVARDEQFF
CDR3 DNA: TGTGCCAGCAGTGAATTGGTAGCGGTCGCTAGGGATGAGCAGTTCTTC

D gene: -
clone size: -
V gene: TRBV4-2
J gene: TRBJ1-5
CDR3 protein: CASSQDLTGKPQHF
CDR3 DNA: TGTGCCAGCAGCCAAGATCTGACGGGGAAGCCCCAGCATTTT

D gene: TRBD1
clone size: -
V gene: TRBV5-5
J gene: TRBJ2-5
CDR3 protein: CASSYRGLETQYF
CDR3 DNA: TGTGCCAGCAGCTACAGGGGGCTGGAGACCCAGTACTTC

D gene: TRBD1
clone size: -
V gene: TRBV12-3/TRBV12-4
J gene: TRBJ1-1
CDR3 protein: CASSQGASEAFF
CDR3 DNA: TGTGCCAGCAGTCAGGGGGCTTCTGAAGCTTTCTTT

D gene: -
clone size: -
V gene: TRBV30
J gene: TRBJ1-2
CDR3 protein: CAWSTREGASNYGYTF
CDR3 DNA: TGTGCCTGGAGTACCCGCGAGGGAGCCTCTAACTATGGCTACACCTTC

D gene: TRBD1
clone size: -
V gene: TRBV5-6
J gene: TRBJ1-1
CDR3 protein: CASSFRQGLLEAFF
CDR3 DNA: TGTGCCAGCAGCTTCCGACAGGGGCTATTGGAAGCTTTCTTT

D gene: TRBD1
clone size: once
V gene: TRBV30
J gene: TRBJ2-7
CDR3 protein: CAWSDNRGEQYF
CDR3 DNA: TGTGCCTGGAGTGACAACAGGGGCGAGCAGTACTTC

D gene: -
clone size: -
V gene: TRBV15
J gene: TRBJ2-2
CDR3 protein: CATSRDLASAGELFF
CDR3 DNA: TGTGCCACCAGCAGAGATCTAGCTAGCGCCGGGGAGCTGTTTTTT

D gene: TRBD2
clone size: -
V gene: TRBV5-4
J gene: TRBJ2-3
CDR3 protein: CASTGTSGETSTDTQYF
CDR3 DNA: TGTGCCAGCACCGGGACTAGCGGGGAGACTAGCACAGATACGCAGTATTTT

D gene: TRBD1
clone size: -
V gene: TRBV5-1
J gene: TRBJ2-7
CDR3 protein: CASSQGTANYEQYF
CDR3 DNA: TGCGCCAGCAGCCAAGGGACAGCCAACTACGAGCAGTACTTC

D gene: -
clone size: -
V gene: TRBV5-1
J gene: TRBJ2-7
CDR3 protein: CASNPLSTGPEEQYF
CDR3 DNA: TGCGCCAGCAACCCATTAAGCACAGGGCCGGAAGAGCAGTACTTC

D gene: TRBD1
clone size: -
V gene: TRBV5-1
J gene: TRBJ1-3
CDR3 protein: CASSYLGQGASGNTIYF
CDR3 DNA: TGCGCCAGCAGCTACCTCGGACAGGGGGCGTCTGGAAACACCATATATTTT

D gene: -
clone size: -
V gene: TRBV21-1
J gene: TRBJ2-1
CDR3 protein: CASSKSGQDLNEQFF
CDR3 DNA: TGTGCCAGCAGCAAATCGGGACAGGACCTCAATGAGCAGTTCTTC

D gene: -
clone size: -
V gene: TRBV6-6
J gene: TRBJ1-5
CDR3 protein: CASSYSFYSNQPQHF
CDR3 DNA: TGTGCCAGCAGTTATTCATTCTATAGCAATCAGCCCCAGCATTTT

D gene: TRBD1
clone size: -
V gene: TRBV3-1/TRBV3-2
J gene: TRBJ2-6
CDR3 protein: CASSQELTGAGANVLTF
CDR3 DNA: TGTGCCAGCAGCCAAGAGCTGACAGGGGCTGGGGCCAACGTCCTGACTTTC

D gene: TRBD1
clone size: -
V gene: TRBV18
J gene: TRBJ1-5
CDR3 protein: CASSPPTGGPEPQHF
CDR3 DNA: TGTGCCAGCTCACCACCGACAGGGGGCCCGGAGCCCCAGCATTTT

D gene: -
clone size: -
V gene: TRBV15
J gene: TRBJ2-3
CDR3 protein: CATSGDDRPSTDTQYF
CDR3 DNA: TGTGCCACCAGCGGCGACGACAGGCCAAGCACAGATACGCAGTATTTT

D gene: -
clone size: -
V gene: TRBV6-6
J gene: TRBJ1-2
CDR3 protein: CASSAPLIRDGYTF
CDR3 DNA: TGTGCCAGCAGTGCCCCTCTTATACGGGATGGCTACACCTTC

D gene: -
clone size: -
V gene: TRBV19
J gene: TRBJ1-3
CDR3 protein: CASSTTAYGNTIYF
CDR3 DNA: TGTGCCAGTAGTACGACAGCGTATGGAAACACCATATATTTT